The present TCR beta chain was sequenced within a study of blood T cell repertoires in COVID-19 (dated by TCRdb to 2020 to 2022). Regarding the complete study: Samples covering the acute and convalescent phases of COVID-19 were provided by collaborators in the United States, Italy and Spain. The prospective study material was composed of cDNA or gDNA derived from T cells, B-cell-depleted T cells, or PBMCs. Deeply sampled blood TCRbeta repertoires from subjects exposed to, actively infected with, or recovered from COVID-19 were included in the dataset. The repertoires were released in a freely available public database intended as a resource for research on the immune response to SARS-CoV-2. Samples were obtained from the ongoing ImmuneRACE study (first 160 participants) and from about 1,300 subjects provided by 6 global collaborators. The sample metadata nearly always contained a de-identified subject ID, COVID-19 status, age in years and sex. Where HLA class I and class II types were available, the types were taken from metadata supplied by the sample provider, not from assay-based typing. Here is what the overall study found, with its caveats: The quantity of clinical and demographic metadata differed by source and by participant and was supplied without curation.

Comments on this clone: Its target antigen remains unknown. Base qualities are not at hand, and no much larger clone is one base apart.

The immunoSEQ Assay, a bias-controlled multiplex PCR, was used to amplify TCRbeta CDR3 regions from genomic DNA. Processing in the source paper ran as follows. Nucleated cell counts per sample were estimated from amplification of reference gene primers within the assay. To quantify the absolute abundance of each unique TCRbeta CDR3 rearrangement, sequence reads were collapsed and filtered. For each sample, productive Simpson clonality was calculated as the square root of Simpson's diversity index across productive rearrangements. In its TCRdb copy, this immuneACCESS table keeps in-frame sequences only and misses some clones. Where compared with another copy, unresolved V genes explain less than half of these, and the others have no known cause. That table is the source of V, J and clone size, and D and trimming were worked out from the DNA. The sample records under 200,000 clones, 84% of which are singletons. The top ten constitute roughly 15% of the sample.

One collaborating source in Seattle enrolled patients during active infection and followed them longitudinally through the course of disease. Whole blood was collected in K2EDTA tubes by collaborating institutions according to the institutions' own protocols. Collaborator samples were shipped for TCRbeta analysis as frozen whole blood, isolated PBMCs, or DNA extracted from either sample type. The receptor comes from a woman in her 70s with COVID-19, enrolled during active disease. The material sequenced was peripheral blood.

This receptor carries the CDR3 CASSVSGGLDTEAFF. The DNA is TGTGCCAGCAGTGTCAGCGGGGGGCTCGACACTGAAGCTTTCTTT. In this chain, TRBV3-1 (or the pseudogene TRBV3-2) is recombined with TRBJ1-1; 6 matching bases give a weak D call of TRBD1. The CDR3 holds 15 amino acids from the cysteine to the phenylalanine. The read is trimmed to its CDR3 DNA, 45 bases read in frame from base 1. The germline V gene (reference sequence) gives CDR1 as LGHDT and CDR2 as YNNKEL. V and J lose 6 bases and 3 bases, and a span of 17 bases separates them.